This TCR beta chain is from a study of T-cell memory formation after mild COVID-19. From the 5' RACE reads, TCRdb called clonotypes with MiXCR, one entry per CDR3 protein. The table lists 200,000 to 250,000 distinct CDR3 sequences, 9.5% to 10% of them singletons. CDR1 is LGHDT, CDR2 YNNKEL, per germline (reference sequence). This CDR3 contains 14 residues. V was shortened by 1 base and J by 4 bases, with 9 bases between the two germline ends. The receptor's source is a man younger than 30 who had mild COVID-19 (a few samples of this study predate the infection). Cell type and time point are not known. Sequencing used PBMCs or a T cell subset sorted from them (not recorded which). The V gene is TRBV3-1, the J gene TRBJ2-3; D unresolved. The CDR3 region has the DNA TGTGCCAGCAGCCAAGGGTTGAGCTCAGATACGCAGTATTTT. Amino acids: CASSQGLSSDTQYF.